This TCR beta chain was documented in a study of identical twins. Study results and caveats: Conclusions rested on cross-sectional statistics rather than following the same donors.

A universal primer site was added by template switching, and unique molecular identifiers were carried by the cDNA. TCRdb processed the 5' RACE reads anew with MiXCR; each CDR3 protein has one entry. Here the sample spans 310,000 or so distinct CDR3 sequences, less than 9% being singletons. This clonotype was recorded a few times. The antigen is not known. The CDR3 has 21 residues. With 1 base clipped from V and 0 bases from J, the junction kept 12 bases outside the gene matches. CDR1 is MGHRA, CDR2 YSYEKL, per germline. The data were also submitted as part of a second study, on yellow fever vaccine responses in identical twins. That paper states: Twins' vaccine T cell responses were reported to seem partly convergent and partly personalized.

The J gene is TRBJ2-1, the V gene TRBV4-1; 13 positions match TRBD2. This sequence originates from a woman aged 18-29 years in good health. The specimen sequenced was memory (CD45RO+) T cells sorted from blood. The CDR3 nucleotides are TGCGCCAGCAGCCAAGCCGTTGGGGGACTAGCGGGGCCTAGCTCCTACAATGAGCAGTTCTTC. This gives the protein CASSQAVGGLAGPSSYNEQFF.